A selection of T cell receptor beta chains follows, all from one sample in a study of CD8 T cells in Susac syndrome. TCRdb independently ran MiXCR on the immunoSEQ multiplex PCR reads; one entry per CDR3 protein. This table has approximately 160,000 distinct CDR3 sequences, around 94% appearing once. The specimen sequenced was CD4+ T cells from PBMCs. All receptors come from a human donor with multiple sclerosis. Each CDR3 is given with its conserved first and last residue. The D gene is left open where the match is weak. Clone size appears in some rows only: once, few, many, or a class for an expanded clone.

13	TRBV2	-	-	TRBJ1-2	TGTGCCAGCAGTAGGGACCGGACGGGTGGCTACACCTTC	CASSRDRTGGYTF
13	TRBV19	-	-	TRBJ2-1	TGTGCCAGTAGCCAACAGCGGACCAATGAGCAGTTCTTC	CASSQQRTNEQFF
9	TRBV29-1	-	few	TRBJ1-2	TGCAGCGTTGACCCGGGCTACACCTTC	CSVDPGYTF
15	TRBV27	-	-	TRBJ1-2	TGTGCCAGCAGTTTAACGTCGCCCCCGGTGTATGGCTACACCTTC	CASSLTSPPVYGYTF
14	TRBV15	-	-	TRBJ1-1	TGTGCCACCAGCAGAGTCGAGGGGACCCGTCTAGCTTTCTTT	CATSRVEGTRLAFF
12	TRBV11-1	TRBD1	-	TRBJ1-1	TGTGCCAGCAGCTGGGACAGGGTTGAAGCTTTCTTT	CASSWDRVEAFF
15	TRBV12-3/TRBV12-4	-	-	TRBJ2-5	TGTGCCAGCAGTTTAGGGAGCAGGGGCCAAGAGACCCAGTACTTC	CASSLGSRGQETQYF
18	TRBV6-5	TRBD2	-	TRBJ2-7	TGTGCCAGCAGTTACTCCGCGGGAGGCTACCGAAGCTCCTACGAGCAGTACTTC	CASSYSAGGYRSSYEQYF
11	TRBV6-2/TRBV6-3	-	-	TRBJ2-1	TGTGCCAGCAGTTACTCAGCGGGCCAGTTCTTC	CASSYSAGQFF
15	TRBV3-1	-	-	TRBJ2-3	TGTGCCAGCAGCCAATTTTCGACAGGCACAGATACGCAGTATTTT	CASSQFSTGTDTQYF
12	TRBV7-9	-	-	TRBJ2-3	TGTGCCAGCAGAACACTTGCAGATACGCAGTATTTT	CASRTLADTQYF
14	TRBV12-3/TRBV12-4	-	-	TRBJ2-7	TGTGCCAGCAGTTTGACGGCAGGGGTAGACGAGCAGTACTTC	CASSLTAGVDEQYF
14	TRBV5-6	-	-	TRBJ1-5	TGTGCCAGCAGCTTGTTCGAGGGAGGTCAGCCCCAGCATTTT	CASSLFEGGQPQHF
13	TRBV4-1	-	-	TRBJ1-4	TGCGCCAGCAGCCAAGATCAGGGCGGAAAACTGTTTTTT	CASSQDQGGKLFF
17	TRBV4-3	-	-	TRBJ2-5	TGCGCCAGCAGCCAAGATCGGGGAGGGGGCCCGGGGGAGACCCAGTACTTC	CASSQDRGGGPGETQYF
16	TRBV3-1	TRBD2	-	TRBJ2-7	TGTGCCAGCAGCCCTTGGACTAGCGGGACCTCCTACGAGCAGTACTTC	CASSPWTSGTSYEQYF
15	TRBV15	-	-	TRBJ2-7	TGTGCCACCAGCAGAGATTTGGGGGTCTCCTACGAGCAGTACTTC	CATSRDLGVSYEQYF
16	TRBV6-6	TRBD2	once	TRBJ2-3	TGTGCCAGCAGTACTCGACTAGCGGGAAATAAAGATACGCAGTATTTT	CASSTRLAGNKDTQYF
15	TRBV11-2	-	-	TRBJ1-4	TGTGCCAGCAGCTTAGTCAAGTCTATGAATGAAAAACTGTTTTTT	CASSLVKSMNEKLFF
13	TRBV18	-	few	TRBJ1-1	TGTGCCAGCTCACAAGGGATGAACACTGAAGCTTTCTTT	CASSQGMNTEAFF
13	TRBV2	-	-	TRBJ2-2	TGTGCCAGCAGTGAAATGGGGACCGGGGAGCTGTTTTTT	CASSEMGTGELFF
16	TRBV6-6	-	-	TRBJ2-5	TGTGCCAGCACCTCCAGGCGGCGGGGAATCTGGGAGACCCAGTACTTC	CASTSRRRGIWETQYF
19	TRBV7-8	-	-	TRBJ2-7	TGTGCCAGCAGCCCGTACAGGGGGATAGCGGGAGCCCCTTCCTACGAGCAGTACTTC	CASSPYRGIAGAPSYEQYF
15	TRBV12-3/TRBV12-4	-	-	TRBJ1-5	TGTGCCAGCAGCCCCCGCGGTGTTAGCAATCAGCCCCAGCATTTT	CASSPRGVSNQPQHF
15	TRBV7-2	TRBD2	-	TRBJ2-7	TGTGCCAGCAGCGAAGGGAGCGGGACCCCCTACGAGCAGTACTTC	CASSEGSGTPYEQYF
13	TRBV20-1	-	few	TRBJ2-7	TGCAGTGCTGAGGGCGGACAGCTCTACGAGCAGTACTTC	CSAEGGQLYEQYF
15	TRBV7-2	-	-	TRBJ1-1	TGTGCCAGCAGCTTAGGGAGGGCCTCAAACACTGAAGCTTTCTTT	CASSLGRASNTEAFF
14	TRBV5-6	-	-	TRBJ1-1	TGTGCCAGCAGCCCGGAGGGCAGCAACACTGAAGCTTTCTTT	CASSPEGSNTEAFF
14	TRBV7-9	-	once	TRBJ1-1	TGTGCCAGTACCCACGGGGGGGTGAACACTGAAGCTTTCTTT	CASTHGGVNTEAFF
13	TRBV2	TRBD1	-	TRBJ1-1	TGTGCCAGCAGCCTCCTTGGGACAGGGGAAGCTTTCTTT	CASSLLGTGEAFF
14	TRBV2	TRBD2	-	TRBJ2-5	TGTGCCAGCAGTCGCGACGGGGGGGAGGAGACCCAGTACTTC	CASSRDGGEETQYF
14	TRBV18	-	-	TRBJ1-1	TGTGCCAGCTCTCCCCTGGGCCCACGGGTTGAAGCTTTCTTT	CASSPLGPRVEAFF
13	TRBV5-4	-	-	TRBJ2-7	TGTGCCAGCAGCTTGTTGGCAGGGTCTGAGCAGTACTTC	CASSLLAGSEQYF
15	TRBV3-1	-	-	TRBJ2-5	TGTGCCAGCAGCCAAGGAGGCGGTCCTGCCGCGGCCCAGTACTTC	CASSQGGGPAAAQYF
14	TRBV5-4	-	-	TRBJ2-5	TGTGCCAGCAGCTCCGCGGGCAGCCAAGAGACCCAGTACTTC	CASSSAGSQETQYF
12	TRBV7-2	-	-	TRBJ2-7	TGTGCCGCCGGGGGACAGTCCTACGAGCAGTACTTC	CAAGGQSYEQYF
12	TRBV6-2/TRBV6-3	-	once	TRBJ2-7	TGTGCCAGCAGTGAGGCGAACTACGAGCAGTACTTC	CASSEANYEQYF
11	TRBV4-2	-	-	TRBJ2-3	TGTGCCAGCAGCCATTACGATACGCAGTATTTT	CASSHYDTQYF
15	TRBV4-3	-	-	TRBJ1-2	TGCGCCAGCAGCCAAGATTTATTGACGGGCTATGGCTACACCTTC	CASSQDLLTGYGYTF
12	TRBV20-1	-	-	TRBJ2-7	TGCAGTGCTACCAGGACTGGGTACGAGCAGTACTTC	CSATRTGYEQYF
15	TRBV5-1	TRBD2	-	TRBJ2-7	TGCGCCAGCAGCGCCACTAGCGGGAGAGTGGGCGAGCAGTACTTC	CASSATSGRVGEQYF
15	TRBV5-4	TRBD1	-	TRBJ2-3	TGTGCCAGCAGCTTGGCAGGGGGAGTCGCAGATACGCAGTATTTT	CASSLAGGVADTQYF
14	TRBV25-1	TRBD1	-	TRBJ2-7	TGTGCCAGCAGTATATCGGGACAGCGCTACGAGCAGTACTTC	CASSISGQRYEQYF
12	TRBV12-3/TRBV12-4	-	-	TRBJ2-3	TGTGCCAGCAGTCCAACTAGCGATACGCAGTATTTT	CASSPTSDTQYF
14	TRBV25-1	-	once	TRBJ2-5	TGTGCCAGCAGTGTAGCGTTGGGCCAAGAGACCCAGTACTTC	CASSVALGQETQYF
13	TRBV20-1	TRBD1	-	TRBJ1-5	TGCAGCGCCTGGACAGGGGGCAATCAGCCCCAGCATTTT	CSAWTGGNQPQHF
13	TRBV20-1	-	-	TRBJ2-1	TGCAGTGCCGGGGGACAGAGATACAATGAGCAGTTCTTC	CSAGGQRYNEQFF
13	TRBV12-3/TRBV12-4	TRBD1	once	TRBJ2-1	TGTGCCGATAGTGGGACAGGTACCGATGAGCAGTTCTTC	CADSGTGTDEQFF
14	TRBV2	-	-	TRBJ2-7	TGTGCCAGCAGTGATTCTGGGATTCTGGGCGAGCAGTACTTC	CASSDSGILGEQYF
13	TRBV29-1	-	-	TRBJ2-2	TGCAGCGTTGGTCCAGGGTCTCACGGGGAGCTGTTTTTT	CSVGPGSHGELFF
14	TRBV12-3/TRBV12-4	-	-	TRBJ1-2	TGTGCCAGCAGCGCGACAGGAGCTCAAGTGGGCTACACCTTC	CASSATGAQVGYTF